Listed below are T cell receptor beta chains from one sample, sequenced in a study of blood T cells in healthy people across ages. MiXCR, run by TCRdb on the 5' RACE reads, gives a single entry per CDR3 protein. The top ten clones hold around 3% of a sample with hundreds of thousands of distinct CDR3 sequences, 20% to 30% of them seen once. In addition, the sample was reused for a study of T cells of mothers and their children.

Sequencing was carried out using blood. These TCRs come from a boy between 5 and 17 years old in good health. Both conserved end residues are part of each CDR3. The D gene is left open where the match is weak. Clone size is given for some rows only: seen once, a few or many times, or a class if the clone is expanded.

DNA	CDR3	V	J	D	size
TGTGCCAGCAGCCAAGCACGGGGGCCCAACCAAGAGACCCAGTACTTC	CASSQARGPNQETQYF	TRBV4-2	TRBJ2-5	NA	once
TGTGCCAGCAGCCCAGGGGGGCTAGCGCTACCTCCAGAGACCCAGTACTTC	CASSPGGLALPPETQYF	TRBV7-3	TRBJ2-5	NA	NA
TGTGCCAGCACCACGGGGCCGAACACTGAAGCTTTCTTT	CASTTGPNTEAFF	TRBV12-3/TRBV12-4	TRBJ1-1	NA	NA
TGTGCCAGCAGCTCCCGCGGGACATCACGAGGGCCCTACAATGAGCAGTTCTTC	CASSSRGTSRGPYNEQFF	TRBV7-3	TRBJ2-1	NA	few
TGTGCCAGCAGTTTAGGACAGCCTAGCATTGAGCAGTTCTTC	CASSLGQPSIEQFF	TRBV12-3/TRBV12-4	TRBJ2-1	NA	NA
TGTGCCAGCAGCAGGGTAACTAATGAAAAACTGTTTTTT	CASSRVTNEKLFF	TRBV6-6	TRBJ1-4	NA	NA
TGTGCCACCCTCGAGGGAGCGGGGGGCCCGAGCTCCTACGAGCAGTACTTC	CATLEGAGGPSSYEQYF	TRBV28	TRBJ2-7	TRBD2	once
TGTGCCAGTAGTATAGGTGGGACAAATTATCAGCCCCAGCATTTT	CASSIGGTNYQPQHF	TRBV19	TRBJ1-5	NA	once
TGTGCCAGCTCACCCCGACAGGGGTCCGGGGAGCTGTTTTTT	CASSPRQGSGELFF	TRBV18	TRBJ2-2	TRBD1	NA
TGTGCCAGCAGCTTGCATGGGGATAATTCACCCCTCCACTTT	CASSLHGDNSPLHF	TRBV7-9	TRBJ1-6	NA	NA
TGTGCCAGCAGTTTTAAGGGGCAGGGGGCCCAGTACTTC	CASSFKGQGAQYF	TRBV12-3/TRBV12-4	TRBJ2-5	TRBD1	few
TGTGCCAGCAGTTTCAATCTGGACCCCGACTCCTACAATGAGCAGTTCTTC	CASSFNLDPDSYNEQFF	TRBV12-3/TRBV12-4	TRBJ2-1	NA	few
TGCAGTGCGGACAGGGAGATCGACGGGGAGCTGTTTTTT	CSADREIDGELFF	TRBV20-1	TRBJ2-2	TRBD1	NA
TGTGCCAGCAGCCCGACAGGTCCTCCCACAGATACGCAGTATTTT	CASSPTGPPTDTQYF	TRBV7-2	TRBJ2-3	NA	few
TGCGCCAGCAGCTTGTATCCAGGAGCTACCTACAATGAGCAGTTCTTC	CASSLYPGATYNEQFF	TRBV5-1	TRBJ2-1	NA	NA